This T cell receptor beta chain emerged from a study of cytomegalovirus exposure and HLA in healthy donors. The repertoire was sequenced with immunoSEQ multiplex PCR; TCRdb's copy has only in-frame clones and lacks some. The sample yields approximately 150,000 clones, about 87% seen once. As concerns this clone: Its antigen is undetermined.

CDR3 size: 13 residues. V was pared by 2 bases and J by 0 bases, with 5 bases between. CDR1 and CDR2 (germline): MNHEY, SMNVEV (reference sequence). The study's findings and limits: First-cohort TCR clusters were later found to tend to co-occur in the 120 validation repertoires.

The chain combines TRBV27 with TRBJ2-7, with unresolved D. The sequence was collected from a woman younger than 45 in good health and CMV-seronegative. The material sequenced was PBMCs. CDR3 DNA: TGTGCCAGCAGTTTAACAGTCTCCTACGAGCAGTACTTC. Its translation is CASSLTVSYEQYF.